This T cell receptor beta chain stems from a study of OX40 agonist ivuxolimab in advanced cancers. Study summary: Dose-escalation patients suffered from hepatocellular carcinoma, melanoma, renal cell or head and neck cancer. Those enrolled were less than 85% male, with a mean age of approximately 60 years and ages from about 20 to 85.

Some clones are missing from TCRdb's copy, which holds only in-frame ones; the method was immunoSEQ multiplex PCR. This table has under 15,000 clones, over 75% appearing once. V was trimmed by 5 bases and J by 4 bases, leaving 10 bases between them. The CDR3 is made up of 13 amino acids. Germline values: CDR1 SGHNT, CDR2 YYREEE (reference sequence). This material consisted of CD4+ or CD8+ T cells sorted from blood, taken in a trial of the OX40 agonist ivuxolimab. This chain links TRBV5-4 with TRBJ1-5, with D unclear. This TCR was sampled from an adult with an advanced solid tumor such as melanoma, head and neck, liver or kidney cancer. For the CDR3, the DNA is TGTGCCAGCAGTCCTGACCCAAATCAGCCCCAGCATTTT. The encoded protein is CASSPDPNQPQHF.